The 13 T cell receptor beta chains below were found in one sample sequenced in a study of blood T cells in healthy people across ages. Through a sample-barcoded 5' primer and a J-beta primer mix, a second PCR was run for about 6 to 12 cycles. MiXCR was run by TCRdb on the 5' RACE reads, yielding one entry per CDR3 protein. The sample has hundreds of thousands of distinct CDR3 sequences; about 53% are singletons. The sample taken for sequencing was blood. These receptors were collected from a man aged 80 or over in good health.

This clonotype was seen more than once but under ten times. V usage is TRBV5-1 and J usage is TRBJ2-4; no clear D gene. Germline V gene lookup returns CDR1 SGHRS and CDR2 YFSETQ. This CDR3 is built from 14 residues. Trimming pared 1 base from V and 0 bases from J, leaving 5 bases between. The CDR3 DNA sequence: TGCGCCAGCAGCTTGAAAGAAGCCAAAAACATTCAGTACTTC. Protein product: CASSLKEAKNIQYF. Full variable domain (outside the CDR3, taken from reference TRBV5-1 and TRBJ2-4): KAGVTQTPRYLIKTRGQQVTLSCSPISGHRSVSWYQQTPGQGLQFLFEYFSETQRNKGNFPGRFSGRQFSNSRSEMNVSTLELGDSALYLCASSLKEAKNIQYFGAGTRLSVL.

The genes are TRBV12-3 or TRBV12-4 and TRBJ2-3; D is perhaps TRBD1 (7 bases). The CDR3 consists of 12 residues. V was trimmed by 11 bases and J by 14 bases, leaving 23 bases between them. The CDR3 reads CAGTRRDRDAYF. CDR3 sequence (DNA): TGTGCCGGCACGAGGCGGGACAGAGACGCGTATTTT.

The rearrangement uses TRBV12-3 or TRBV12-4 and TRBJ2-2; D not certain. V was cut by 1 base and J by 1 base, with 4 bases left in between. The CDR3 length is 14 residues. The CDR3 region is CASSLVENTGELFF. CDR3 in DNA: TGTGCCAGCAGTTTAGTGGAGAACACCGGGGAGCTGTTTTTT.

This clonotype was counted at least ten times. V and J are TRBV29-1 and TRBJ2-7; tentatively, D is TRBD1 (6 bases). The CDR3 length is 11 residues. Trimming shortened V by 6 bases and J by 3 bases, and 9 bases separated the two germline ends. Germline CDR1 is SQVTM and CDR2 is ANQGSEA. The CDR3 DNA sequence: TGCAGCGTCTGGGACAACTACGAGCAGTACTTC. As protein: CSVWDNYEQYF.

This clonotype has just one count. This chain joins TRBV5-6 and TRBJ2-3; 7 bases are shared with TRBD1. In germline, CDR1 is SGHDT, CDR2 YYEEEE. With V trimmed by 5 bases and J by 2 bases, 8 bases remained unmatched. The CDR3 contains 15 residues. The CDR3 is CASSLPTGITDTQYF. CDR3 sequence (DNA): TGTGCCAGCAGTCTCCCGACAGGGATCACAGATACGCAGTATTTT.

The gene calls are TRBV21-1 and TRBJ2-7; the D call of TRBD1 is as the table states it, not checked on the DNA. TRBV21-1 is described as a pseudogene. CDR3 size: 17 residues. The chain's CDR3 is CASSETGTGSKGYEQYF. The CDR3 nucleotides read TGTGCCAGCAGCGAAACCGGGACAGGGTCCAAGGGCTACGAGCAGTACTTC.

This chain joins TRBV25-1 and TRBJ2-1; 7 bases match TRBD2. Trimming at V came to 4 bases and at J to 0 bases, leaving 3 bases not matched to a gene. The CDR3 has 15 amino acids. The germline gives CDR1 MGHDK, CDR2 SYGVNS. The CDR3 nucleotides read TGTGCCAGCAGTGTGGTAGCGGGCTCCTACAATGAGCAGTTCTTC. The encoded protein is CASSVVAGSYNEQFF.

The chain employs TRBV3-1 and TRBJ2-7; 9 bases map to TRBD2. V lost 0 bases, J lost 3 bases, and 9 bases stayed unmatched. This CDR3 is built from 17 residues. CDR1 is LGHDT, CDR2 YNNKEL, per germline (reference sequence). CDR3 region: CASSQDMVAGALYEQYF. The CDR3 region has the DNA TGTGCCAGCAGCCAAGATATGGTAGCGGGAGCTCTCTACGAGCAGTACTTC.

The rearrangement links TRBV13 to TRBJ2-7; D is uncertain. Germline CDR1 is PRHDT and CDR2 is FYEKMQ (reference sequence). There are 15 residues in the CDR3. The V end lost 2 bases, the J end lost 3 bases, and 14 bases lay between the germline ends. The CDR3 DNA is TGTGCCAGCAGCTTATCACAGAAGGTCCGCTACGAGCAGTACTTC. It translates to CASSLSQKVRYEQYF.

This clonotype was recorded only once. This chain links TRBV29-1 with TRBJ2-3; 15 nucleotides agree with TRBD2. CDR1 is SQVTM and CDR2 is ANQGSEA in the germline V gene. V dropped 6 bases and J dropped 4; count of bases not matched to a gene: 5. This CDR3 is 15 amino acids long. The CDR3 nucleotides read TGCAGCGTACATGGGACTAGCGGGAGGTCAGATACGCAGTATTTT. Translated: CSVHGTSGRSDTQYF.

The chain employs TRBV5-1 and TRBJ1-6, with D possibly being TRBD1 (6 bases). Per germline, CDR1 SGHRS and CDR2 YFSETQ. The CDR3 totals 16 residues. Trimming removed 0 bases from V and 4 bases from J, with 11 bases in between. The CDR3 region has the DNA TGCGCCAGCAGCTTGGCAGGACAGAATTATAATTCACCCCTCCACTTT. This sequence encodes CASSLAGQNYNSPLHF.

This clonotype was recorded only once. CDR3: CAISEKGLSSYEQYF. The CDR3 bases are TGTGCCATCAGTGAAAAAGGGCTGAGCTCCTACGAGCAGTACTTC. The chain employs TRBV10-3 and TRBJ2-7; no reliable D call. Trimming stripped 3 bases from V and 0 bases from J, with 12 bases between. The germline V gene encodes CDR1 ENHRY and CDR2 SYGVKD. This CDR3 contains 15 residues.

Turning to this clonotype: At one boundary the junction diverges from the germline segment, which might be a read error. V usage is TRBV2 and J usage is TRBJ1-2; maybe TRBD1 (6 bases). Per germline, CDR1 SNHLY and CDR2 FYNNEI. The CDR3 is 14 amino acids. The CDR3 here is CASSGGTLRYDYTF. CDR3 DNA: TGTGCCAGCAGTGGCGGGACACTTCGATATGACTACACCTTC.